This TCR beta chain appears in the sequencing data of a study of read filtering for tumor transcriptome and immune sequencing. Study-wide background: Among patients, 17 to 20 were male and 15 or so female, aged about 45 to 80 (mean about 71). R-ISS stage counts were eight or nine for I, about 15 for II, more than 5 for III.

Study-wide results and limits: Correlation between methods rose after single-read clonotypes were removed. Around 82% of IR-seq clonotypes had a single read, yet these held approximately 3.7% of reads.

From approximately 430 ng of RNA, a library with molecular barcoded alpha/delta and beta/gamma adaptors was made. TCRdb passed the reads through MiXCR, listing each CDR3 protein once. In the table there are 50,000 to 65,000 distinct CDR3 sequences, approximately 13% of which are singletons. The CDR3 runs to 14 residues. CDR1 and CDR2 (germline): KGHSH, LQKENI. With 3 bases removed from V and 1 base from J, the gap between germline ends came to 9 bases. In its sample, this clonotype was seen a few times. Its antigen is undetermined. The TCR was taken from a donor at least 40 years old with multiple myeloma. Sequencing was performed on a population of CD138-negative cells sorted from bone marrow. This chain joins TRBV18 and TRBJ1-1; D is undetermined. The CDR3 sequence is CASSPNDGNTEAFF. CDR3 nucleotide sequence: TGTGCCAGCTCACCCAACGACGGGAACACTGAAGCTTTCTTT.